Sequencing of this T cell receptor beta chain was carried out in a study of blood T cell repertoires in COVID-19. Study as a whole: The United States, Italy and Spain provided the acute and convalescent COVID-19 samples.

Trimming at V came to 3 bases and at J to 6 bases, leaving 8 bases not matched to a gene. Germline CDR1 reads MGHRA; CDR2 reads YSYEKL. The CDR3 totals 15 residues. The study drew participants aged about 18 to 89 years from 20 to 30 US areas. Allocation to cohorts depended on clinical history reported by the participants. Authors' analysis steps: Nucleated cell number was recorded as an estimate derived from reference gene primer amplification. The method was immunoSEQ multiplex PCR; TCRdb's version includes in-frame clones alone and lacks a portion of them. D and trimming come from the DNA, and the V and J calls and clone size come from that table. Of 380,000 or so clones listed, more than 75% are singletons.

The sequence came from a young woman with acute COVID-19. This chain joins TRBV4-1 and TRBJ2-1, with 7 bases fitting TRBD1. Sequenced material: PBMCs or T cells enriched from blood (not recorded which). Written as DNA, the CDR3 is TGCGCCAGCAGCCAGGAGACAGGGTCCGGCAATGAGCAGTTCTTC. It encodes CASSQETGSGNEQFF.